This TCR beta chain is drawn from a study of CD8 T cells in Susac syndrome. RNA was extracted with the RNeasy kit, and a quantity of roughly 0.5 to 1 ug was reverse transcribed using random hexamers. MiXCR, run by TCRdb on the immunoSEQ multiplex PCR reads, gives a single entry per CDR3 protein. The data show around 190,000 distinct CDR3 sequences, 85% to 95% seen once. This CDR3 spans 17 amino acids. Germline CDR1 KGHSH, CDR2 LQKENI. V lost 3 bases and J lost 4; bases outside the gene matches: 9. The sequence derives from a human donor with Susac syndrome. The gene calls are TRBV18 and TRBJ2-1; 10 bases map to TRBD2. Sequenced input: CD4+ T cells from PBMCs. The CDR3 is CASSPSRIAGGYNEQFF. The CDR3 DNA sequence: TGTGCCAGCTCACCCAGTCGGATAGCGGGGGGTTACAATGAGCAGTTCTTC.